Shown below are 18 T cell receptor beta chains from a single sample sequenced in a study of T cell changes during pregnancy in multiple sclerosis. The protocol was immunoSEQ multiplex PCR, while the TCRdb copy is restricted to in-frame clones and leaves out a portion. The table includes approximately 40,000 clones, over 80% detected once. The specimen was CD4+ T cells from peripheral blood mononuclear cells, collected in the third trimester of pregnancy. The receptors here all came from a female donor in good health, enrolled as a control in a pregnancy study.

The chain combines TRBV10-2 with TRBJ2-1; the D is unclear. With 4 bases removed from V and 6 bases from J, the gap between germline ends came to 7 bases. Germline CDR1 and CDR2: WSHSY and SAAADI. The CDR3 length is 12 residues. The CDR3 DNA sequence: TGCGCCAGCAGTGCGCCCAGCAATGAGCAGTTCTTC. Protein sequence: CASSAPSNEQFF.

This clone was counted a few times. The chain has TRBV13 and TRBJ1-1; weak D call: TRBD1 (5 bases). The CDR3 is 13 amino acids. The V and J ends lost 2 bases and 7 bases respectively, with 11 bases between them. Germline V CDR1 and CDR2: PRHDT, FYEKMQ (reference sequence). CDR3: CASSLSRGVEAFF. The CDR3, as DNA: TGTGCCAGCAGCTTATCACGGGGGGTTGAAGCTTTCTTT.

This sequence joins TRBV7-2 and TRBJ2-7, with TRBD2 matching over 7 bases. The CDR3 consists of 12 residues. Trimming removed 3 bases from V and 7 bases from J; junction bases left unmatched: 3. Germline V gene lookup returns CDR1 SGHTA and CDR2 FQGNSA. CDR3 residues: CASSLGGSEQYF. The CDR3 nucleotides are TGTGCCAGCAGCTTGGGGGGGAGTGAGCAGTACTTC.

This chain connects TRBV29-1 to TRBJ2-5; 8 positions match TRBD1. The CDR3 sequence is 12 residues long. Germline V gene lookup returns CDR1 SQVTM and CDR2 ANQGSEA. V lost 7 bases, J lost 5 bases, and 6 bases stayed unmatched. The CDR3 is CSEMTGAETQYF. The CDR3 nucleotides read TGCAGCGAGATGACAGGGGCTGAGACCCAGTACTTC.

For the CDR3, the DNA is TGCGCCAGCAGCCAGAGACTAGGGGCCTACGAGCAGTACTTC. Its protein product is CASSQRLGAYEQYF. This chain uses TRBV4-1 with TRBJ2-7; TRBD2 might be the D (6 bases). Germline CDR1 is MGHRA and CDR2 is YSYEKL. The CDR3 sequence is 14 residues long. V dropped 3 bases and J dropped 2 bases, with 11 bases sitting between them.

This clone came up a few times. The J gene is TRBJ2-7, the V gene TRBV2; D is possibly TRBD1 (5 bases). There are 14 residues in the CDR3. CDR1 is SNHLY, CDR2 FYNNEI, per germline. V dropped 2 bases and J dropped 6 bases, with 14 bases sitting between them. CDR3 sequence: CASSEIQGGAEQYF. CDR3 nucleotide sequence: TGTGCCAGCAGTGAAATCCAGGGCGGTGCCGAGCAGTACTTC. Together with reference TRBV2 and TRBJ2-7, the CDR3 gives the full variable domain: EPEVTQTPSHQVTQMGQEVILRCVPISNHLYFYWYRQILGQKVEFLVSFYNNEISEKSEIFDDQFSVERPDGSNFTLKIRSTKLEDSAMYFCASSEIQGGAEQYFGPGTRLTVT.

The rearrangement links TRBV2 to TRBJ2-2, with D perhaps TRBD1 (6 bases). V was trimmed by 3 bases and J by 7 bases, leaving 15 bases between them. Germline CDR1 and CDR2: SNHLY and FYNNEI. This CDR3 region has 15 residues. CDR3 coding DNA: TGTGCCAGCAGTGACGGTGGGACACGGCACGGGGAGCTGTTTTTT. Translated, it gives CASSDGGTRHGELFF. The full variable domain, with the rest looked up from reference TRBV2 and TRBJ2-2, is EPEVTQTPSHQVTQMGQEVILRCVPISNHLYFYWYRQILGQKVEFLVSFYNNEISEKSEIFDDQFSVERPDGSNFTLKIRSTKLEDSAMYFCASSDGGTRHGELFFGEGSRLTVL.

V usage is TRBV5-1 and J usage is TRBJ1-2; a weak D match, TRBD1 (5 bases). The germline V and J ends were trimmed by 4 bases and 4 bases, with 23 bases remaining between them. The germline CDR1 and CDR2 sequences are SGHRS and YFSETQ. The CDR3 spans 17 residues. The CDR3 loop reads CASSLSKSQGRSYGYTF. The CDR3 nucleotides read TGCGCCAGCAGCCTGTCAAAGTCTCAGGGAAGGTCCTATGGCTACACCTTC.

The rearrangement joins TRBV6-1 to TRBJ1-5, with D hard to call. CDR1 MNHNS and CDR2 SASEGT come from the germline V gene. V dropped 3 bases and J dropped 4 bases, with 10 bases sitting between them. The length of the CDR3 is 14 residues. CDR3 DNA sequence: TGTGCCAGCAGTGATAAGACCAGGAATCAGCCCCAGCATTTT. This sequence encodes CASSDKTRNQPQHF.

The rearrangement links TRBV19 to TRBJ1-1, with 9 positions matching TRBD1. The CDR3 runs to 15 residues. CDR1 and CDR2 (germline): LNHDA, SQIVND (reference sequence). V shed 7 bases, J shed 3 bases, and the junction held 9 bases outside the gene matches. The CDR3 sequence is CASINRGRLDTEAFF. In DNA form, the CDR3 reads TGTGCCAGTATTAACAGGGGGCGCCTGGACACTGAAGCTTTCTTT.

As regards this clone: Given a much more abundant clone one base away, this may be a read error. The rearrangement links TRBV6-1 to TRBJ2-3; D remains ambiguous. The CDR3 extends over 11 amino acids. Germline V lookup: CDR1 MNHNS, CDR2 SASEGT. This CDR3 is CTSSFTDTQYF. CDR3 in DNA: TGTACCAGCTCATTCACAGATACGCAGTATTTT.

The chain uses TRBV15 and TRBJ2-3; D is possibly TRBD2 (7 bases). The CDR3 covers 15 residues. Germline V gene data show CDR1 as LNHNV and CDR2 as YYDKDF (reference sequence). V was trimmed by 0 bases and J by 2 bases, leaving 9 bases between them. The CDR3 sequence is CATSREGGATDTQYF. The DNA for the CDR3 is TGTGCCACCAGCAGAGAAGGGGGGGCCACAGATACGCAGTATTTT.

This chain joins TRBV5-4 and TRBJ1-1; no reliable D call. Germline V lookup: CDR1 SGHNT, CDR2 YYREEE (reference sequence). V lost 7 bases and J 6 bases, leaving 10 bases between the germline ends. CDR3 length: 11 amino acids. CDR3 region: CASVERAEAFF. CDR3 bases: TGTGCCAGCGTAGAGAGGGCTGAAGCTTTCTTT.

The J gene is TRBJ2-1, the V gene TRBV7-6; D possibly corresponds to TRBD2 (6 bases). The V and J ends lost 5 bases and 7 bases respectively, with 18 bases between them. This CDR3 has 15 residues. Looked up from germline, CDR1 is SGHVS and CDR2 is FNYEAQ. The CDR3 spells CASSPRGPRGNEQFF. In DNA, the CDR3 is TGTGCCAGCAGCCCCCGGGGCCCACGGGGGAATGAGCAGTTCTTC.

This clone was seen only a few times. This sequence joins TRBV19 and TRBJ1-2; 7 positions match TRBD1. The CDR3 has 12 residues. Losses at the gene ends were 7 bases for V and 5 bases for J; bases not matched to a gene: 4. Germline V gives CDR1 LNHDA, CDR2 SQIVND (reference sequence). CDR3 protein: CASTPDRYGYTF. In DNA, the CDR3 is TGTGCCAGTACCCCGGACAGGTATGGCTACACCTTC.

The rearrangement links TRBV28 to TRBJ1-5, with 7 bases lining up with TRBD1. Germline V gene sequence: CDR1 MDHEN, CDR2 SYDVKM. The CDR3 has 13 amino acids. Unmatched junction bases numbered 4, after V lost 6 bases and J lost 5 bases. The CDR3 DNA reads TGTGCCAGCAGATCTCAGGGGGATCAGCCCCAGCATTTT. Encoded protein: CASRSQGDQPQHF.

The chain links TRBV18 to TRBJ1-3, with D unclear. V was pared by 0 bases and J by 2 bases, with 8 bases between. The CDR3 totals 15 residues. Germline CDR1 is KGHSH and CDR2 is LQKENI. Here the CDR3 DNA reads TGTGCCAGCTCACCACCGAGCGTCACTGGAAACACCATATATTTT. Its protein is CASSPPSVTGNTIYF.

The chain uses TRBV11-2 and TRBJ2-7; D is uncertain. Trimming pared 5 bases from V and 4 bases from J, leaving 9 bases between. Germline-derived CDR1 and CDR2 are SGHAT and FQNNGV. The CDR3 has 12 amino acids. The CDR3 loop is CASSPGPYEQYF. The CDR3 bases are TGTGCCAGCAGCCCCGGTCCTTACGAGCAGTACTTC.